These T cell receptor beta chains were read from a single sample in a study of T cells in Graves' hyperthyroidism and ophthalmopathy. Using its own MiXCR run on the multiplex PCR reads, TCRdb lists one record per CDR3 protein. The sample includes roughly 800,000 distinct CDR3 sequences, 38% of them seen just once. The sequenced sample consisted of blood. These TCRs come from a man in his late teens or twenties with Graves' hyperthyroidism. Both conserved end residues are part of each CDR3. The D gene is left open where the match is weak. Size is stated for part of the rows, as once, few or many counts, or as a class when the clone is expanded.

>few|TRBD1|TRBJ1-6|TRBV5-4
CASRMSDRGVNSPLHF
TGTGCCAGCAGGATGTCGGACAGGGGAGTGAATTCACCCCTCCACTTT
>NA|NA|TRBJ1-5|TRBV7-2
CASSLRKETQHF
TGTGCCAGCAGCTTACGAAAAGAGACCCAGCATTTT
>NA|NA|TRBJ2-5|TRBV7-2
CASSAGTTTQYF
TGTGCCAGCAGCGCCGGGACCACAACCCAGTACTTC
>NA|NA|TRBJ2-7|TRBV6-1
CASSESAGLYEQYF
TGTGCCAGCAGTGAATCCGCAGGGCTCTACGAGCAGTACTTC
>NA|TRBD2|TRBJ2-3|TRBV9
CASSQLAGVDTQYF
TGTGCCAGCAGCCAACTAGCGGGGGTGGATACGCAGTATTTT
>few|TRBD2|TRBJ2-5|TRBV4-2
CASSQVMAGVNEETQYF
TGTGCCAGCAGCCAAGTAATGGCGGGGGTTAATGAAGAGACCCAGTACTTC
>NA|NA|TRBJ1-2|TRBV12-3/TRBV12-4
CASSVATSDGYTF
TGTGCCAGCAGTGTAGCCACATCGGATGGCTACACCTTC
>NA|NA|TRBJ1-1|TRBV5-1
CASSPLDRLPEAFF
TGCGCCAGCAGCCCCTTGGACAGATTGCCTGAAGCTTTCTTT
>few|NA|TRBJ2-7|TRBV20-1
CSAPPAGSYEQYF
TGCAGTGCTCCCCCGGCAGGGTCTTACGAGCAGTACTTC
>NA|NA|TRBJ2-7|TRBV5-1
CASSLEGTNEQYF
TGCGCCAGCAGCTTGGAGGGGACGAACGAGCAGTACTTC
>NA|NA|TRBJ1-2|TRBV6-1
CASTGTSGRKFLDGYTF
TGTGCCAGCACTGGTACCTCAGGTCGGAAATTCTTAGATGGCTACACCTTC
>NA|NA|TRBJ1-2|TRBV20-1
CSARSSLRFLYGYTF
TGCAGTGCTAGATCCTCCTTGCGGTTCCTCTATGGCTACACCTTC
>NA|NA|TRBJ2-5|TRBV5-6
CASRAGTEETQYF
TGTGCCAGCAGGGCCGGGACGGAAGAGACCCAGTACTTC
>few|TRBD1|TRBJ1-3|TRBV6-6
CASRQTGTGNTIYF
TGTGCCAGCAGACAGACAGGGACTGGAAACACCATATATTTT
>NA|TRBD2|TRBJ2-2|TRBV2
CASSGEREVTGELFF
TGTGCCAGCAGTGGAGAGCGGGAGGTAACCGGGGAGCTGTTTTTT
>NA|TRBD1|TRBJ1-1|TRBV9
CASSALTGVFMNTEAFF
TGTGCCAGCAGCGCGTTGACAGGGGTTTTTATGAACACTGAAGCTTTCTTT
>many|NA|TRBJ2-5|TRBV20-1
CSARAVQETQYF
TGCAGTGCTAGGGCAGTCCAAGAGACCCAGTACTTC
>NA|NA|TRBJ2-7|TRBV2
CASNKGPDEFEYF
TGTGCCAGCAATAAGGGACCAGATGAGTTTGAGTACTTC
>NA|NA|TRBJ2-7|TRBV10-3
CAISDGAGRYF
TGTGCCATCAGTGACGGGGCCGGTCGGTACTTC
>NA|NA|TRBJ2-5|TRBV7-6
CASSGPGTTKYF
TGTGCCAGCAGCGGTCCCGGGACGACAAAGTACTTC
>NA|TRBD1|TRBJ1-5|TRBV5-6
CASSFGGTGEKPQHF
TGTGCCAGCAGCTTCGGCGGGACAGGGGAGAAGCCCCAGCATTTT
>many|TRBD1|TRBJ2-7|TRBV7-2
CASSNGQGSYEQYF
TGTGCCAGCAGCAATGGACAGGGGAGCTACGAGCAGTACTTC
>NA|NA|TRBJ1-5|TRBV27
CASSPRGEGLRGQPQHF
TGTGCCAGCAGTCCCCGGGGGGAAGGGTTACGTGGTCAGCCCCAGCATTTT
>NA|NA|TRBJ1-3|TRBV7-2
CASSLEQTYSGNTIYF
TGTGCCAGCAGCTTAGAACAAACTTACTCTGGAAACACCATATATTTT
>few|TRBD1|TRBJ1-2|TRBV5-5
CASSSGTGVSGYTF
TGTGCCAGCAGCTCAGGGACAGGGGTGAGTGGCTACACCTTC
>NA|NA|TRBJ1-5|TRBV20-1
CSAGRAGGNQPQHF
TGCAGTGCCGGCCGGGCAGGGGGCAATCAGCCCCAGCATTTT
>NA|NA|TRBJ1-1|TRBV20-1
CSARGWSGDTEAFF
TGCAGTGCTAGGGGTTGGTCAGGGGACACTGAAGCTTTCTTT
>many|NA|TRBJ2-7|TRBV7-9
CASRAESSYEQYF
TGTGCCAGCAGGGCTGAAAGCTCCTACGAGCAGTACTTC